This paragraph covers one T cell receptor beta chain sequence. The data originate from a study of blood T cell repertoires in COVID-19. As for the study in general: In each case, the material was cDNA or gDNA derived from T cells, B-cell-depleted T cells, or PBMCs.

Under the authors' procedure: Reference gene primer amplification yielded estimated nucleated cell counts. Libraries were prepared by immunoSEQ multiplex PCR; TCRdb keeps only in-frame clonotypes and omits some of them. That table gives V, J and clone size, and the DNA gave D and trimming. Among about 58,000 clones listed, 78% were seen once. CDR1 is SGDLS, CDR2 YYNGEE, per germline. This CDR3 comprises 17 residues. Deletions cut 4 bases from V and 1 base from J, with 15 bases between. This TCR came from a human donor in a cohort sampled during active COVID-19. Sample: peripheral blood. The rearrangement uses TRBV9 and TRBJ2-6; TRBD2 might be the D (5 bases). The CDR3 DNA is TGTGCCAGCAGCCCAGAGGGTTGGCCTTCTGGGGCCAACGTCCTGACTTTC. Translation gives CASSPEGWPSGANVLTF.